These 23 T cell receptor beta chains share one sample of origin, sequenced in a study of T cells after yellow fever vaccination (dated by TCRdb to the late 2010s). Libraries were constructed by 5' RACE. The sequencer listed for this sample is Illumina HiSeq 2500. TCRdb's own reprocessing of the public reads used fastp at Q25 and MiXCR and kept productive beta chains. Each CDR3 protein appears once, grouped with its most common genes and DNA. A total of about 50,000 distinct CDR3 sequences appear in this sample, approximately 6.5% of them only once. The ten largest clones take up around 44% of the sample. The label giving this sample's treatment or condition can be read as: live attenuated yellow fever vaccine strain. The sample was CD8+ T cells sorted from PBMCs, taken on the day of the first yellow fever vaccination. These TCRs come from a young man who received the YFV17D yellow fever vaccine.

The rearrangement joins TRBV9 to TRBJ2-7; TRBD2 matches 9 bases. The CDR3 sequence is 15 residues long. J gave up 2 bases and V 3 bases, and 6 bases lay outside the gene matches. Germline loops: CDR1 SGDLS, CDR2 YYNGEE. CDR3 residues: CASSETGTSPYEQYF. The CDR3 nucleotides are TGTGCCAGCAGCGAAACCGGGACTAGCCCCTACGAGCAGTACTTC.

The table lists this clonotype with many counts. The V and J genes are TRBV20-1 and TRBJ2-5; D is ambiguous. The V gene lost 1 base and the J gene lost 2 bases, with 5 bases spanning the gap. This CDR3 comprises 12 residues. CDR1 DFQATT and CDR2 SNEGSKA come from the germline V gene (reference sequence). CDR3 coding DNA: TGCAGTGCTAGAGTCGTACAAGAGACCCAGTACTTC. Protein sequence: CSARVVQETQYF.

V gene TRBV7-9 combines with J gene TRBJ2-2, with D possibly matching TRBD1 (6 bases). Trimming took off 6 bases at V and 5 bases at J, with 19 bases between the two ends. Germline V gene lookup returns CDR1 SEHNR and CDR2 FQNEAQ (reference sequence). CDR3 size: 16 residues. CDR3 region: CASRPARGVRTGELFF. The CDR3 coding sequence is TGTGCCAGCAGGCCGGCCAGGGGCGTCAGGACCGGGGAGCTGTTTTTT. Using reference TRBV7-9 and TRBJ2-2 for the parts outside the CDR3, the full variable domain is DTGVSQNPRHKITKRGQNVTFRCDPISEHNRLYWYRQTLGQGPEFLTYFQNEAQLEKSRLLSDRFSAERPKGSFSTLEIQRTEQGDSAMYLCASRPARGVRTGELFFGEGSRLTVL.

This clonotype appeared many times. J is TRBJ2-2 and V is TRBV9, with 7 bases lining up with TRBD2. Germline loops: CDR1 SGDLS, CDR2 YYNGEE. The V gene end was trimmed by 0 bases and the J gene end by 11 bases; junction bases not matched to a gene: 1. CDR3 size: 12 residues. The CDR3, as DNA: TGTGCCAGCAGCGTAGCGGGGGGAGAGCTGTTTTTT. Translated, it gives CASSVAGGELFF.

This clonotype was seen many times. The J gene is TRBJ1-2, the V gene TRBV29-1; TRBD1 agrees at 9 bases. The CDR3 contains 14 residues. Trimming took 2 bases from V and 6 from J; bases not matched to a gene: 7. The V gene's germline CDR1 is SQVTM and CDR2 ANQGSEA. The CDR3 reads CSVETGTGLHGYTF. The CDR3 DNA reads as TGCAGCGTTGAAACCGGGACAGGGCTTCATGGCTACACCTTC.

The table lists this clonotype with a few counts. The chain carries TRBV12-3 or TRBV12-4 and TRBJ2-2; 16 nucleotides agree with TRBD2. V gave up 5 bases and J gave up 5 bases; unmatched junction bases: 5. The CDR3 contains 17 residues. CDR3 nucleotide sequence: TGTGCCAGCAGTGACGGGACTAGCGGGGGGGTGACCGGGGAGCTGTTTTTT. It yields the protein CASSDGTSGGVTGELFF.

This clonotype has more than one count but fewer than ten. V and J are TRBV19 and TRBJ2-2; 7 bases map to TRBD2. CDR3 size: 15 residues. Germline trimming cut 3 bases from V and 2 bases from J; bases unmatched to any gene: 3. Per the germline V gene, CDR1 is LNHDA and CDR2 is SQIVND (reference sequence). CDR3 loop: CASSIAGVNTGELFF. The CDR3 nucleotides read TGTGCCAGTAGTATCGCGGGGGTTAACACCGGGGAGCTGTTTTTT.

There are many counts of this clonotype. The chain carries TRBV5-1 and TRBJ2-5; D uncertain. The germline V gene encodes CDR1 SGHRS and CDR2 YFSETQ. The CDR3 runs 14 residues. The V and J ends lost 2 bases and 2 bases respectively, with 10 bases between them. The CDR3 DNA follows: TGCGCCAGCAGCTTATCCATCGGACAAGAGACCCAGTACTTC. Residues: CASSLSIGQETQYF.

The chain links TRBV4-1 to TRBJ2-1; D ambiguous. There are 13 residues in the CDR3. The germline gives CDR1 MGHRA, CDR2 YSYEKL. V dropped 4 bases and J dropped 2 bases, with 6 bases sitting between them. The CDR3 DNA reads TGCGCCAGCAGCCCCGCAGCCTACAATGAGCAGTTCTTC. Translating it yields CASSPAAYNEQFF.

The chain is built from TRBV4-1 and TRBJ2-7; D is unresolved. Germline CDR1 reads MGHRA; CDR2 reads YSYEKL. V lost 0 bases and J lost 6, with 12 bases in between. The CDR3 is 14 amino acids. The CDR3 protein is CASSQEGQAVEQYF. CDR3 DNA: TGCGCCAGCAGCCAAGAGGGTCAGGCAGTCGAGCAGTACTTC.

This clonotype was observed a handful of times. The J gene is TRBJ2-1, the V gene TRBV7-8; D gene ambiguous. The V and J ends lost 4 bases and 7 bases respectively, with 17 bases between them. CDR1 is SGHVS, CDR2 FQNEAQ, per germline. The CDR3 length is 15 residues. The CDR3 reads CASSSPIYAANEQFF. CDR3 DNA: TGTGCCAGCAGCTCCCCGATTTACGCAGCGAATGAGCAGTTCTTC. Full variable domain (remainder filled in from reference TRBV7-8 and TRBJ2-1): GAGVSQSPRYKVAKRGQDVALRCDPISGHVSLFWYQQALGQGPEFLTYFQNEAQLDKSGLPSDRFFAERPEGSVSTLKIQRTQQEDSAVYLCASSSPIYAANEQFFGPGTRLTVL.

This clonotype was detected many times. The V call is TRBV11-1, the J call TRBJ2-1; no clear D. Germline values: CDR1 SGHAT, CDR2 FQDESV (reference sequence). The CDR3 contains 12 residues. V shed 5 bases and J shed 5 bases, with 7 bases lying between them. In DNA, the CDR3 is TGTGCCAGCAGCCGAGGAGACAATGAGCAGTTCTTC. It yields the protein CASSRGDNEQFF. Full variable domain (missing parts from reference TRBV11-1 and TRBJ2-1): EAEVAQSPRYKITEKSQAVAFWCDPISGHATLYWYRQILGQGPELLVQFQDESVVDDSQLPKDRFSAERLKGVDSTLKIQPAELGDSAMYLCASSRGDNEQFFGPGTRLTVL.

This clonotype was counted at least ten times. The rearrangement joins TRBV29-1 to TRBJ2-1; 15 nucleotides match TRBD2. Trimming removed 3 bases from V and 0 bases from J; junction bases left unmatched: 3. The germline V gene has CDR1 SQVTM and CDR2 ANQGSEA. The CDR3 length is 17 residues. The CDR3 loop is CSVDGTSGGSSYNEQFF. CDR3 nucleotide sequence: TGCAGCGTTGATGGGACTAGCGGGGGGAGCTCCTACAATGAGCAGTTCTTC.

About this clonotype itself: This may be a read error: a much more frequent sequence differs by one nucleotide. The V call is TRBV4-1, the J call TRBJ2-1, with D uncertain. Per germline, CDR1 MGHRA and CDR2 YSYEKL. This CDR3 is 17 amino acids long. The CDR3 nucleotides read TGCGCCAGCAGCCAAGTGTCGGACGCGGCTGCCTACGATGAGCAGTTCTTC. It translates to CASSQVSDAAAYDEQFF.

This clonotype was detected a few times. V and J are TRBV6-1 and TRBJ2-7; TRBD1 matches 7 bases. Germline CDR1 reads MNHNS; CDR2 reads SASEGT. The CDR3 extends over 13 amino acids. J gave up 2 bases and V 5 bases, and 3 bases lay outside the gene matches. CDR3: CASSKGAPYEQYF. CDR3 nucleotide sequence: TGTGCCAGCAGTAAGGGGGCCCCCTACGAGCAGTACTTC.

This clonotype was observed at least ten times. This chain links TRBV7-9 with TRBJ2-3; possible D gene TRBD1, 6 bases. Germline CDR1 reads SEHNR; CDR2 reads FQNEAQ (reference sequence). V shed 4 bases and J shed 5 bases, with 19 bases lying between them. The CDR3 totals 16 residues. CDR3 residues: CASSSGTRARVDTQYF. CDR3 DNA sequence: TGTGCCAGCAGCTCCGGGACACGGGCGAGGGTAGATACGCAGTATTTT.

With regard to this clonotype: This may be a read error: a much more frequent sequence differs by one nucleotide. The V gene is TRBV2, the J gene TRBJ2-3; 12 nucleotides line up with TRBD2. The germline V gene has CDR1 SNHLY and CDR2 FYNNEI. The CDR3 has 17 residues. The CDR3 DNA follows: TGTTCCAGCTGCTGGACTAGCGGGGACACTAGCACAGATACGCAGTATTTT. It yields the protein CSSCWTSGDTSTDTQYF.

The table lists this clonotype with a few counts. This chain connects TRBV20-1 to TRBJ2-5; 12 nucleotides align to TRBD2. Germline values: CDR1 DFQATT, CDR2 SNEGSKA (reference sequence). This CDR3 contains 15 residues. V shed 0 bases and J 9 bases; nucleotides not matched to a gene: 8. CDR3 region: CSAREASGGVRAQYF. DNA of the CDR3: TGCAGTGCTAGAGAGGCTAGCGGGGGGGTAAGGGCCCAGTACTTC.

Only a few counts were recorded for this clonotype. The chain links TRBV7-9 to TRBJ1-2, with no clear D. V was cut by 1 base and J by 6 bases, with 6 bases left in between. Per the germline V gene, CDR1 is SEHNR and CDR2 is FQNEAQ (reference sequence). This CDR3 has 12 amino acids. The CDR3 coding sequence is TGTGCCAGCAGCTTAGACTTGAATGGCTACACCTTC. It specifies CASSLDLNGYTF. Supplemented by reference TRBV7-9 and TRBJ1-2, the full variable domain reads DTGVSQNPRHKITKRGQNVTFRCDPISEHNRLYWYRQTLGQGPEFLTYFQNEAQLEKSRLLSDRFSAERPKGSFSTLEIQRTEQGDSAMYLCASSLDLNGYTFGSGTRLTVV.

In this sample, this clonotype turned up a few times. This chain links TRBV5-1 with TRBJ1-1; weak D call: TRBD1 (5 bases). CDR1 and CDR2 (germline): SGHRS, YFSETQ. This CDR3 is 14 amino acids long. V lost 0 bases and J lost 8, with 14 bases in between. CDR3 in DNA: TGCGCCAGCAGCTTGGGACAGAAGATGATAGAAGCTTTCTTT. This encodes CASSLGQKMIEAFF.

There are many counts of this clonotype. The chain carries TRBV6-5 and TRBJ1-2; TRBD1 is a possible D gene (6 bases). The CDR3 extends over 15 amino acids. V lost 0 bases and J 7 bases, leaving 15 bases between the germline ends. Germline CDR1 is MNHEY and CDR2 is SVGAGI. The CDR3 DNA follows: TGTGCCAGCAGTTACTCGACTGGGACATCGGGTGGCTACACCTTC. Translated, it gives CASSYSTGTSGGYTF.

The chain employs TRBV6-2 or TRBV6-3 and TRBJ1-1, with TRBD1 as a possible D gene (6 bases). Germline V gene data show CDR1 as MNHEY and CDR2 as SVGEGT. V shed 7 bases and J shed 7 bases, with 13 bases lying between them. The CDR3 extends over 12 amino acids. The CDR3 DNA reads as TGTGCCAGCACCCAGGGGATGAATGAAGCTTTCTTT. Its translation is CASTQGMNEAFF.

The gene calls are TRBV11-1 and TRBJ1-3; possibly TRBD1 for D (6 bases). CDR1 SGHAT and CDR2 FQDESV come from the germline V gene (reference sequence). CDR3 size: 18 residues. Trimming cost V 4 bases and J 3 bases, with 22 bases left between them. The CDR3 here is CASSSQGTIVFCGNTIYF. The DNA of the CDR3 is TGTGCCAGCAGCTCTCAGGGGACCATCGTCTTCTGTGGAAACACCATATATTTT.